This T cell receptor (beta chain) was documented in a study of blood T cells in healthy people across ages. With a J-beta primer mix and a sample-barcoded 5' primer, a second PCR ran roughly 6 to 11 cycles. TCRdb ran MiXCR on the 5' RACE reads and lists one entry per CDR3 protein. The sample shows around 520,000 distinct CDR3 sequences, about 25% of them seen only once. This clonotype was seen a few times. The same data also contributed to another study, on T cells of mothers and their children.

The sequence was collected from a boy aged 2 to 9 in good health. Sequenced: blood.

The chain's CDR3 is CAISAGTGMPSGELFF. The CDR3 DNA reads TGTGCCATCAGTGCTGGGACAGGGATGCCCTCCGGGGAGCTGTTTTTT. The chain uses TRBV10-3 and TRBJ2-2, with 9 nucleotides matching TRBD1. The CDR3 consists of 16 residues. Trimming at V came to 4 bases and at J to 6 bases, leaving 9 bases not matched to a gene. CDR1 is ENHRY and CDR2 is SYGVKD in the germline V gene.